This T cell receptor beta chain was captured in a study of T cell repertoires in cytomegalovirus infection. Germline CDR1 is KGHSH and CDR2 is LQKENI. The CDR3 sequence is 14 residues long. V was cut by 1 base and J by 1 base, with 7 bases left in between. TCRdb analysed the reads with MiXCR anew, one entry per CDR3 protein. Here the sample spans 150,000 to 200,000 distinct CDR3 sequences, approximately 14% being singletons. This clonotype was obtained from a human donor in good health (CMV status not recorded). Some clones in this sample may be carry-over from other donors' samples. Sequenced sample: PBMCs. The gene calls are TRBV18 and TRBJ1-2; D call uncertain. CDR3 bases: TGTGCCAGCTCACCACGCGGGGATAACTATGGCTACACCTTC. It is translated as CASSPRGDNYGYTF.